Listed here are 28 T cell receptor beta chains from one sample, sequenced in a study of cytomegalovirus exposure and HLA in healthy donors. The PCR contained 60 Vbeta and 13 Jbeta primers. The protocol was immunoSEQ multiplex PCR, while the TCRdb copy is restricted to in-frame clones and leaves out a portion. The table lists some 200,000 clones, 70% to 80% of them singletons. The material sequenced was PBMCs. The receptors shown here come from a male donor in good health and CMV-seropositive.

This clone was observed a few times. The gene calls are TRBV18 and TRBJ1-5, with D hard to call. Germline assignment: CDR1 KGHSH and CDR2 LQKENI. There are 15 residues in the CDR3. V lost 6 bases and J lost 1, with 13 bases in between. CDR3 sequence: CASSIRRESNQPQHF. Written as DNA, the CDR3 is TGTGCCAGCTCTATAAGGAGGGAAAGCAATCAGCCCCAGCATTTT.

The V and J genes are TRBV6-1 and TRBJ2-5; 8 bases agree with TRBD1. V lost 10 bases and J lost 1; bases outside the gene matches: 8. Germline-derived CDR1 and CDR2 are MNHNS and SASEGT. This CDR3 spans 14 amino acids. The CDR3: CATRDRGSQETQYF. CDR3 bases: TGTGCCACACGAGACAGGGGTAGCCAAGAGACCCAGTACTTC.

The rearrangement uses TRBV11-2 and TRBJ1-5; a weak D match, TRBD1 (5 bases). Germline values: CDR1 SGHAT, CDR2 FQNNGV. Between the trimmed V and J ends, which lost 2 bases and 3 bases, there was a span of 8 bases. The CDR3 is 14 amino acids. This CDR3 reads CASSLLGPNQPQHF. The CDR3 DNA is TGTGCCAGCAGCTTATTGGGGCCCAATCAGCCCCAGCATTTT. The full variable domain, its missing parts supplied by reference TRBV11-2 and TRBJ1-5, is EAGVAQSPRYKIIEKRQSVAFWCNPISGHATLYWYQQILGQGPKLLIQFQNNGVVDDSQLPKDRFSAERLKGVDSTLKIQPAKLEDSAVYLCASSLLGPNQPQHFGDGTRLSIL.

The chain couples TRBV7-8 to TRBJ2-1, with D perhaps TRBD1 (6 bases). Germline CDR1 is SGHVS and CDR2 is FQNEAQ. The germline V and J ends were trimmed by 5 bases and 2 bases, with 19 bases remaining between them. The CDR3 is 17 residues long. The CDR3 sequence is CASSRPRGPGTYNEQFF. The CDR3 nucleotides read TGTGCCAGCAGCCGGCCCAGGGGTCCAGGTACCTACAATGAGCAGTTCTTC.

The chain uses TRBV9 and TRBJ2-1; 7 bases map to TRBD2. Germline V CDR1 and CDR2: SGDLS, YYNGEE. The CDR3 contains 16 residues. V dropped 2 bases and J dropped 1; count of bases not matched to a gene: 6. The CDR3 coding sequence is TGTGCCAGCAGCGTGTTAAGCGGGAATTCCTACAATGAGCAGTTCTTC. This codes for CASSVLSGNSYNEQFF. The whole variable domain, filled in from reference TRBV9 and TRBJ2-1, reads DSGVTQTPKHLITATGQRVTLRCSPRSGDLSVYWYQQSLDQGLQFLIQYYNGEERAKGNILERFSAQQFPDLHSELNLSSLELGDSALYFCASSVLSGNSYNEQFFGPGTRLTVL.

This clone appeared a single time. This sequence joins TRBV14 and TRBJ1-1; 7 bases are a match to TRBD1. CDR1 is SGHDN and CDR2 is FVKESK in the germline V gene. With 2 bases clipped from V and 1 base from J, the junction kept 1 base outside the gene matches. The CDR3 covers 14 residues. CDR3 sequence reads: CASSQRTGNTEAFF. The CDR3 DNA reads TGTGCCAGCAGCCAAAGGACAGGGAACACTGAAGCTTTCTTT. Combining the CDR3 with reference TRBV14 and TRBJ1-1 gives the whole variable domain EAGVTQFPSHSVIEKGQTVTLRCDPISGHDNLYWYRRVMGKEIKFLLHFVKESKQDESGMPNNRFLAERTGGTYSTLKVQPAELEDSGVYFCASSQRTGNTEAFFGQGTRLTVV.

This chain links TRBV11-2 with TRBJ1-1; D unclear. The CDR3 has 13 residues. Germline V gene data show CDR1 as SGHAT and CDR2 as FQNNGV. Trimming cost V 7 bases and J 5 bases, with 14 bases left between them. CDR3 residues: CASTTRLDTEAFF. In DNA, the CDR3 is TGTGCCAGCACCACTAGATTGGATACTGAAGCTTTCTTT.

The V call is TRBV5-6, the J call TRBJ2-6; TRBD1 matches 9 bases. CDR1 is SGHDT and CDR2 is YYEEEE in the germline V gene. The CDR3 has 19 amino acids. The J segment lost 0 bases and the V segment lost 4 bases, leaving 11 bases of the junction unmatched. The CDR3 DNA reads as TGTGCCAGCAGCGGTTGGCCGGGACAGGGCCTCTCTGGGGCCAACGTCCTGACTTTC. Translation: CASSGWPGQGLSGANVLTF.

CDR3 in amino acids: CASSEVGTDHSNQPQHF. CDR3 bases: TGCGCCAGCAGTGAGGTGGGGACAGATCATAGCAATCAGCCCCAGCATTTT. The V and J genes are TRBV10-2 and TRBJ1-5; 7 nucleotides line up with TRBD1. The CDR3 contains 17 residues. V was clipped by 2 bases and J by 0 bases; unmatched bases: 7. Per the germline V gene, CDR1 is WSHSY and CDR2 is SAAADI.

In DNA, the CDR3 is TGTGCCAGTAGTAAGCCGGGACTAGCGGGAGTCGAGCAGTACTTC. Translating it yields CASSKPGLAGVEQYF. This chain uses TRBV19 with TRBJ2-7; TRBD2 agrees at 14 bases. Germline V lookup: CDR1 LNHDA, CDR2 SQIVND (reference sequence). This CDR3 is built from 15 residues. Trimming cost V 4 bases and J 6 bases; bases outside gene matches: 5. Drawing the rest from reference TRBV19 and TRBJ2-7, the complete variable domain is DGGITQSPKYLFRKEGQNVTLSCEQNLNHDAMYWYRQDPGQGLRLIYYSQIVNDFQKGDIAEGYSVSREKKESFPLTVTSAQKNPTAFYLCASSKPGLAGVEQYFGPGTRLTVT.

CDR3 amino acids: CASSPGLVGTGELFF. CDR3 sequence (DNA): TGTGCCAGCAGCCCGGGACTAGTGGGAACCGGGGAGCTGTTTTTT. The rearrangement links TRBV6-4 to TRBJ2-2, with 8 bases identical to TRBD2. Per germline, CDR1 MRHNA and CDR2 SNTAGT. J gave up 5 bases and V 6 bases, and 8 bases lay outside the gene matches. The CDR3 spans 15 residues.

The chain uses TRBV6-1 and TRBJ1-2; possibly TRBD1 for D (6 bases). Germline CDR1 reads MNHNS; CDR2 reads SASEGT. Trimming shortened V by 5 bases and J by 2 bases, and 9 bases separated the two germline ends. There are 13 residues in the CDR3. The CDR3 nucleotides read TGTGCCAGCAGTATGGGACAAAACTATGGCTACACCTTC. The encoded protein is CASSMGQNYGYTF.

The chain carries TRBV27 and TRBJ2-5, with a possible D match to TRBD1 (5 bases). The CDR3 consists of 13 residues. V lost 8 bases to trimming and J lost 2 bases, with 12 bases between them. Germline V gene data show CDR1 as MNHEY and CDR2 as SMNVEV (reference sequence). The CDR3 region is CASGYGAQETQYF. CDR3 in DNA: TGTGCCAGCGGGTATGGGGCACAAGAGACCCAGTACTTC.

The rearrangement uses TRBV29-1 and TRBJ1-2, with 7 nucleotides matching TRBD1. Trimming cost V 4 bases and J 7 bases; bases outside gene matches: 6. Germline V CDR1 and CDR2: SQVTM, ANQGSEA. The CDR3 sequence is 12 residues long. DNA for the CDR3: TGCAGCGTTGTCGAGGGGGCGTCTGGCTACACCTTC. This gives the protein CSVVEGASGYTF.

The V and J genes are TRBV5-1 and TRBJ2-5; D perhaps matches TRBD2 (5 bases). The length of the CDR3 is 10 residues. The ends were cut back, 5 bases at V and 11 bases at J, with 10 bases in the middle. Germline assignment: CDR1 SGHRS and CDR2 YFSETQ. CDR3 amino acids: CASRIGEQYF. DNA for the CDR3: TGCGCCAGCAGGATCGGGGAGCAGTACTTC.

This chain connects TRBV30 to TRBJ1-2; 9 positions agree with TRBD1. CDR3 size: 14 residues. CDR1 is GTSNPN and CDR2 is SVGIG in the germline V gene (reference sequence). The V segment lost 3 bases and the J segment 8 bases; nucleotides outside the gene matches: 10. The CDR3 coding sequence is TGTGCCTGGAGAACTATATCAACAGGGGGCGGCTACACCTTC. Its translation: CAWRTISTGGGYTF.

In this sample, this clone turned up once. The V gene is TRBV7-3, the J gene TRBJ2-3, with D unresolved. V was trimmed by 0 bases and J by 2 bases, leaving 6 bases between them. Germline CDR1 SGHTA, CDR2 FQGTGA. The CDR3 covers 14 residues. The CDR3 is CASSLTQSTDTQYF. In DNA form, the CDR3 reads TGTGCCAGCAGCTTAACGCAGTCCACAGATACGCAGTATTTT.

The rearrangement uses TRBV28 and TRBJ2-7, with TRBD1 matching 9 bases. The germline gives CDR1 MDHEN, CDR2 SYDVKM. Trimming at V came to 3 bases and at J to 7 bases, leaving 7 bases not matched to a gene. The CDR3 spans 14 residues. Here the CDR3 DNA reads TGTGCCAGCAGTTTCGGGACAGGGTTTGGTGAGCAGTACTTC. Translated, it gives CASSFGTGFGEQYF.

The rearrangement uses TRBV4-2 and TRBJ2-7, with TRBD1 as a possible D gene (6 bases). Trimming took off 1 base at V and 5 bases at J, with 12 bases between the two ends. The CDR3 length is 14 residues. Germline CDR1 is LGHNA and CDR2 is YNFKEQ. The CDR3 is CASSQGSGTNEQYF. The CDR3 DNA is TGTGCCAGCAGCCAAGGGTCGGGGACAAACGAGCAGTACTTC.

This clone turned up a few times. The rearrangement joins TRBV28 to TRBJ1-5, with TRBD1 matching 8 bases. Germline values: CDR1 MDHEN, CDR2 SYDVKM. Trimming at V came to 5 bases and at J to 0 bases, leaving 3 bases not matched to a gene. This CDR3 has 15 amino acids. Written as DNA, the CDR3 is TGTGCCAGCAGTCACAGGGGGAGTAGCAATCAGCCCCAGCATTTT. It translates to CASSHRGSSNQPQHF.

The chain couples TRBV7-2 to TRBJ1-2, with TRBD1 matching 8 bases. The CDR3 covers 14 residues. From germline, CDR1 is SGHTA and CDR2 FQGNSA. Trimming removed 5 bases from V and 4 bases from J; junction bases left unmatched: 6. As DNA, the CDR3 is TGTGCCAGCAGCCCCGGGACAGGAGTCTATGGCTACACCTTC. Translation: CASSPGTGVYGYTF.

CDR3 sequence (DNA): TGTGCCAGCAGTTTTCGTAGCGGCGCGAAGGTCGACGAGCAGTACTTC. As protein: CASSFRSGAKVDEQYF. The V and J genes are TRBV28 and TRBJ2-7; perhaps TRBD2 as D (6 bases). Germline V gene sequence: CDR1 MDHEN, CDR2 SYDVKM. The CDR3 covers 16 residues. The V end was cut by 3 bases, the J end by 5 bases, with 20 bases between. The variable domain in full, with the rest retrieved from reference TRBV28 and TRBJ2-7, is DVKVTQSSRYLVKRTGEKVFLECVQDMDHENMFWYRQDPGLGLRLIYFSYDVKMKEKGDIPEGYSVSREKKERFSLILESASTNQTSMYLCASSFRSGAKVDEQYFGPGTRLTVT.

The V gene is TRBV30, the J gene TRBJ1-4; D remains ambiguous. Germline CDR1 reads GTSNPN; CDR2 reads SVGIG (reference sequence). Trimming took off 1 base at V and 4 bases at J, with 4 bases between the two ends. This CDR3 is 12 amino acids long. The CDR3 sequence: CAWSARNEKLFF. CDR3 sequence (DNA): TGTGCCTGGAGTGCCCGTAATGAAAAACTGTTTTTT.

The chain uses TRBV6-1 and TRBJ2-2, with 7 bases aligning to TRBD1. The CDR3 runs 13 residues. CDR1 MNHNS and CDR2 SASEGT come from the germline V gene. After removal of 2 bases from V and 6 bases from J, the junction contained 0 bases not matched to a gene. The CDR3 coding sequence is TGTGCCAGCAGTGAACAGGGGGCCGGGGAGCTGTTTTTT. This sequence encodes CASSEQGAGELFF.

The rearrangement joins TRBV29-1 to TRBJ2-6; a weak D match, TRBD1 (6 bases). The CDR3 extends over 13 amino acids. The germline V gene has CDR1 SQVTM and CDR2 ANQGSEA. The CDR3 DNA reads TGCGCGATCAGGGGATCTGGGGCCAACGTCCTGACTTTC. This sequence encodes CAIRGSGANVLTF.

The chain uses TRBV7-8 and TRBJ2-2; tentative D call: TRBD1 (5 bases). CDR3 length equals 15 residues. Germline V CDR1 and CDR2: SGHVS, FQNEAQ. Trimming removed 2 bases from V and 4 bases from J, with 11 bases in between. The CDR3 here is CASSLPQGLTGELFF. In DNA form, the CDR3 reads TGTGCCAGCAGCTTACCGCAGGGCCTCACCGGGGAGCTGTTTTTT. The complete variable domain, with remaining parts taken from reference TRBV7-8 and TRBJ2-2, reads GAGVSQSPRYKVAKRGQDVALRCDPISGHVSLFWYQQALGQGPEFLTYFQNEAQLDKSGLPSDRFFAERPEGSVSTLKIQRTQQEDSAVYLCASSLPQGLTGELFFGEGSRLTVL.

V gene TRBV27 combines with J gene TRBJ1-1; no reliable D call. The ends were cut back, 6 bases at V and 3 bases at J, with 5 bases in the middle. The CDR3 is 11 amino acids. Germline V gene lookup returns CDR1 MNHEY and CDR2 SMNVEV (reference sequence). The CDR3 nucleotides are TGTGCCAGCAGGGGCCACACTGAAGCTTTCTTT. The encoded protein is CASRGHTEAFF.

The chain is built from TRBV29-1 and TRBJ2-7; weak D call: TRBD2 (7 bases). The CDR3 is made up of 16 amino acids. Germline V gives CDR1 SQVTM, CDR2 ANQGSEA. V lost 0 bases, J lost 3 bases, and 18 bases lay in between. CDR3 nucleotide sequence: TGCAGCGTTGAAGATCTGGGGGGAGGGGGAGGCTACGAGCAGTACTTC. Residues: CSVEDLGGGGGYEQYF.